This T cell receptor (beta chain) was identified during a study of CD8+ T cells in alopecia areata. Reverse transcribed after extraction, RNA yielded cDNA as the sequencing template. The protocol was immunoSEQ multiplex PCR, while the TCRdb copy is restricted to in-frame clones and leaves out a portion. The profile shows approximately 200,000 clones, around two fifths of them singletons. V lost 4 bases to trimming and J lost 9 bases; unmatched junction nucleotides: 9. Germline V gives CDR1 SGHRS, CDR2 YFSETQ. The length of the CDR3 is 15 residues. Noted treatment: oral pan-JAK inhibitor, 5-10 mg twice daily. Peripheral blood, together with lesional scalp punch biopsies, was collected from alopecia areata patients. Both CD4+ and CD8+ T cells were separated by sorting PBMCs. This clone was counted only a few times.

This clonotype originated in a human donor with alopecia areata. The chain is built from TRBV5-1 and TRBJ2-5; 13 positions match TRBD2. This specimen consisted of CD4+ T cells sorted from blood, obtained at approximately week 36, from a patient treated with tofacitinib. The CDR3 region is CASSDGLAGAGAQYF. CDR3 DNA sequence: TGCGCCAGCAGCGACGGACTAGCGGGGGCCGGGGCCCAGTACTTC.